Following are 27 T cell receptor beta chains from one sample sequenced in a study of monozygotic twins with inflammatory bowel disease. TCRdb reprocessed the 5' RACE reads; each CDR3 protein has one entry and no DNA is given. The sample shows about 380,000 distinct CDR3 sequences, and 2.6% sits with its ten largest clones. Sequenced: blood. The receptors were gathered from a human donor with ulcerative colitis or Crohn's disease, or a healthy co-twin of an affected twin (not recorded which).

This chain connects TRBV5-4 to TRBJ1-3. CDR1 SGHNT and CDR2 YYREEE come from the germline V gene (reference sequence). The CDR3 spans 14 residues. The CDR3 sequence is CASSLEGWENTIYF.

The chain has TRBV12-3 or TRBV12-4 and TRBJ2-7; TCRdb proposes TRBD2, but this gene call is untestable without DNA. The CDR3 runs to 15 residues. CDR3 protein: CASSQSPLAAYEQYF.

The chain is built from TRBV9 and TRBJ2-7; TCRdb gives TRBD1 as the D gene, but with no DNA this cannot be confirmed. This CDR3 comprises 14 residues. Germline V lookup: CDR1 SGDLS, CDR2 YYNGEE. CDR3 amino acids: CASSVVQGGGEQYF.

This chain links TRBV27 with TRBJ2-2; TCRdb picks TRBD1, but there is no DNA to check that call. The CDR3 length is 16 residues. From germline, CDR1 is MNHEY and CDR2 SMNVEV (reference sequence). CDR3 residues: CASSLADRDDNGELFF.

The chain joins TRBV7-9 to TRBJ2-1; the D gene TCRdb calls, TRBD2, cannot be checked with no DNA. CDR3 length: 11 amino acids. Germline loops: CDR1 SEHNR, CDR2 FQNEAQ (reference sequence). Here the CDR3 reads CAWGGRNEQFF.

The gene calls are TRBV3-1 and TRBJ2-7; no DNA is available, so the TRBD1 call from TCRdb remains unchecked. Germline V lookup: CDR1 LGHDT, CDR2 YNNKEL (reference sequence). This CDR3 region has 15 residues. CDR3 amino acids: CASSLGPSGSYEQYF.

V usage is TRBV3-1 and J usage is TRBJ2-7; TCRdb's assignment of TRBD2 cannot be checked, as there is no DNA. The length of the CDR3 is 15 residues. Germline loops: CDR1 LGHDT, CDR2 YNNKEL (reference sequence). The CDR3 here is CASSQGPDQTYEQYF.

The V call is TRBV7-9, the J call TRBJ1-1; TCRdb's D gene call, TRBD1, goes unchecked for lack of DNA. The CDR3 covers 15 residues. Germline V gene lookup returns CDR1 SEHNR and CDR2 FQNEAQ (reference sequence). The CDR3 sequence: CASSVRQGLNTEAFF.

The V gene is TRBV7-9, the J gene TRBJ2-1. The germline gives CDR1 SEHNR, CDR2 FQNEAQ (reference sequence). The CDR3 has 14 residues. This CDR3 is CASTNRGSYNEQFF.

This chain connects TRBV12-3 or TRBV12-4 to TRBJ1-6; TCRdb's assignment of TRBD1 cannot be checked, as there is no DNA. The CDR3 is made up of 15 amino acids. The CDR3 spells CASSSDRGFSSPLHF.

The chain employs TRBV5-1 and TRBJ1-4; TCRdb picks TRBD1, but there is no DNA to check that call. The CDR3 extends over 18 amino acids. The germline CDR1 and CDR2 sequences are SGHRS and YFSETQ. The CDR3: CASSLLWAGGSSNEKLFF.

This chain joins TRBV5-4 and TRBJ2-3. Germline V gene sequence: CDR1 SGHNT, CDR2 YYREEE (reference sequence). The CDR3 is 15 residues long. Here the CDR3 reads CASSLDGGRTDTQYF.

The chain carries TRBV12-2 and TRBJ2-3. TRBV12-2 is assigned pseudogene status. The CDR3 runs to 20 residues. The CDR3 sequence: CASRRKTEPTVFSLRDTQYF.

The chain has TRBV20-1 and TRBJ1-4; TCRdb's D gene call, TRBD1, goes unchecked for lack of DNA. CDR1 and CDR2 (germline): DFQATT, SNEGSKA (reference sequence). This CDR3 is 15 amino acids long. The chain's CDR3 is CSARDRQLTNEKLFF.

V is TRBV2 and J is TRBJ2-7; the TCRdb call, TRBD2, lacks DNA for checking. From germline, CDR1 is SNHLY and CDR2 FYNNEI. The CDR3 has 15 residues. The CDR3 loop is CASSEDSPSTYEQYF. Combining the CDR3 with reference TRBV2 and TRBJ2-7 gives the whole variable domain EPEVTQTPSHQVTQMGQEVILRCVPISNHLYFYWYRQILGQKVEFLVSFYNNEISEKSEIFDDQFSVERPDGSNFTLKIRSTKLEDSAMYFCASSEDSPSTYEQYFGPGTRLTVT.

The chain joins TRBV4-1 to TRBJ2-5; TCRdb lists TRBD1, though no DNA is available to test this call. CDR3 size: 13 residues. CDR1 MGHRA and CDR2 YSYEKL come from the germline V gene. CDR3 amino acids: CASSQDPEETQYF.

The rearrangement uses TRBV6-5 and TRBJ1-6; TCRdb picks TRBD1, but there is no DNA to check that call. CDR3 length: 19 amino acids. Germline V gene lookup returns CDR1 MNHEY and CDR2 SVGAGI. CDR3 sequence: CASSYSSYRGRIDNSPLHF.

This rearrangement joins TRBV4-1 to TRBJ2-4; without DNA, the TCRdb call of TRBD1 cannot be checked. CDR1 and CDR2 from the germline V gene are MGHRA and YSYEKL. This CDR3 is built from 17 residues. The CDR3 region is CANSQAGQGAVKNIQYF.

The chain couples TRBV29-1 to TRBJ2-7; TCRdb's D call, TRBD2, is unchecked because there is no DNA. This CDR3 contains 12 residues. The germline gives CDR1 SQVTM, CDR2 ANQGSEA. CDR3 sequence: CSVGGLKYEQYF.

V is TRBV7-2 and J is TRBJ2-2; TCRdb returns TRBD2, unconfirmable since there is no DNA. The CDR3 consists of 17 residues. CDR1 is SGHTA and CDR2 is FQGNSA in the germline V gene. The CDR3: CASSLGLAGGPTGELFF.

The J gene is TRBJ2-7, the V gene TRBV12-3 or TRBV12-4; the D gene TCRdb calls, TRBD1, cannot be checked with no DNA. The CDR3 sequence is 14 residues long. The CDR3 here is CASSLQGELYEQYF.

The rearrangement links TRBV12-3 or TRBV12-4 to TRBJ2-3. CDR3 length: 15 amino acids. CDR3 protein: CASSLSVVQSSTQYF.

The chain has TRBV5-1 and TRBJ1-4; TCRdb lists TRBD1, though no DNA is available to test this call. Germline V CDR1 and CDR2: SGHRS, YFSETQ. The CDR3 totals 16 residues. CDR3 amino acids: CASSLARRSTGEKLFF.

CDR3 in amino acids: CASSSASGGETQYF. The chain joins TRBV5-4 to TRBJ2-5; TCRdb's assignment of TRBD1 cannot be checked, as there is no DNA. CDR1 and CDR2 (germline): SGHNT, YYREEE (reference sequence). The CDR3 sequence is 14 residues long.

This chain links TRBV6-2 or TRBV6-3 with TRBJ2-1; TCRdb reports TRBD2, a call that lacks DNA to check it against. Germline CDR1 and CDR2: MNHEY and SVGEGT. CDR3 size: 18 residues. The CDR3 is CASSYGTRLVTSYNEQFF.

The chain employs TRBV7-2 and TRBJ2-6; no DNA is available, so the TRBD2 call from TCRdb remains unchecked. The CDR3 is 15 amino acids. In germline, CDR1 is SGHTA, CDR2 FQGNSA. This chain's CDR3 is CASSLGGAGANVLTF.

The chain recombines TRBV5-1 with TRBJ2-7; TCRdb's D gene call, TRBD1, goes unchecked for lack of DNA. CDR3 length: 15 residues. Germline CDR1 is SGHRS and CDR2 is YFSETQ. CDR3 region: CASSASGTGVHEQYF.